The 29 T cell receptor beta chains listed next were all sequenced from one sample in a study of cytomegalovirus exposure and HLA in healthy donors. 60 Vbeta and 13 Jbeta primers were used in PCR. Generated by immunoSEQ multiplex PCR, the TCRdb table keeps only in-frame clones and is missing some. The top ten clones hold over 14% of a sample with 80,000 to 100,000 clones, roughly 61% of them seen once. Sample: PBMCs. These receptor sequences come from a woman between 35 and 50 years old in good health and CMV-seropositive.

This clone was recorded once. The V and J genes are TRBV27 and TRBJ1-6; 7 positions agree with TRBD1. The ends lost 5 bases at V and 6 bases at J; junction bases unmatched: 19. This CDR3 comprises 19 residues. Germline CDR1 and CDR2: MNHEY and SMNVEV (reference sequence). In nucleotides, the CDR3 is TGTGCCAGCAGTGATACAGGGGTCTGGCCGGACGCCGGTAATTCACCCCTCCACTTT. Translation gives CASSDTGVWPDAGNSPLHF.

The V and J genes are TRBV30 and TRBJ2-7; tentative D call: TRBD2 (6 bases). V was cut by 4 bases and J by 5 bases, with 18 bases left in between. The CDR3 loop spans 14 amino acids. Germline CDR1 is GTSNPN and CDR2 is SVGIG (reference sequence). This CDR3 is CAWKAKGGKDEQYF. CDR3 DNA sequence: TGTGCCTGGAAAGCGAAAGGCGGGAAGGACGAGCAGTACTTC.

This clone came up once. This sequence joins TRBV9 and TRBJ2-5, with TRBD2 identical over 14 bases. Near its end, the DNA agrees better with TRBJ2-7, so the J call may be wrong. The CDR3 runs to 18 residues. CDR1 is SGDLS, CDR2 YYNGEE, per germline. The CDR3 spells CASSGGLAGAPSSYEQYF. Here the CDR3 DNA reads TGTGCCAGCAGCGGGGGACTAGCGGGAGCTCCAAGCTCCTACGAGCAGTACTTC.

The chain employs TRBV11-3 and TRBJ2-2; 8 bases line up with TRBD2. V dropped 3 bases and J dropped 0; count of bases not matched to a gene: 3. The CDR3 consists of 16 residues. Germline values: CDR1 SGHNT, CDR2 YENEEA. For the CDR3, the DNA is TGTGCCAGCAGCTTTGGTAGCGGGACGAACACCGGGGAGCTGTTTTTT. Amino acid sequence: CASSFGSGTNTGELFF. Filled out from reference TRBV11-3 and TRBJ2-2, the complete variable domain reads EAGVVQSPRYKIIEKKQPVAFWCNPISGHNTLYWYLQNLGQGPELLIRYENEEAVDDSQLPKDRFSAERLKGVDSTLKIQPAELGDSAVYLCASSFGSGTNTGELFFGEGSRLTVL.

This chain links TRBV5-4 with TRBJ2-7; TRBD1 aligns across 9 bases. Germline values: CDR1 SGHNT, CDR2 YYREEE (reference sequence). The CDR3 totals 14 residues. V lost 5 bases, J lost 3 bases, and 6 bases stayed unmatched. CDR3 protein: CASRETGGDYEQYF. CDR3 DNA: TGTGCCAGCAGAGAGACAGGGGGAGACTACGAGCAGTACTTC.

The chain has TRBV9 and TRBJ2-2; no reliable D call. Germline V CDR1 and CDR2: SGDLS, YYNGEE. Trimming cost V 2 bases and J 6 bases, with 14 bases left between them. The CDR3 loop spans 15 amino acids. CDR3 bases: TGTGCCAGCAGCGTCACCGGGTCAAATTCCGGGGAGCTGTTTTTT. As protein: CASSVTGSNSGELFF.

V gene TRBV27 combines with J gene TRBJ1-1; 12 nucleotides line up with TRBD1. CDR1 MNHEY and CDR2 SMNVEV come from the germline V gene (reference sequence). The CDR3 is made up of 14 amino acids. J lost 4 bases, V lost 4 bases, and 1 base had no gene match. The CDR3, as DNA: TGTGCCAGCAGTTGGGGACAGGGGGCCACTGAAGCTTTCTTT. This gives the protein CASSWGQGATEAFF.

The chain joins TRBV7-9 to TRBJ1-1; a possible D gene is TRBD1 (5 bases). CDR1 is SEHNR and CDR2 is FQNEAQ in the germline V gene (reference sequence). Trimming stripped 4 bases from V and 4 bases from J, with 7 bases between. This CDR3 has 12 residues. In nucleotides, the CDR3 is TGTGCCAGCAGCTCGGGGGTCACTGAAGCTTTCTTT. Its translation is CASSSGVTEAFF.

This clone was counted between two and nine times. CDR3 amino acids: CSVEDRDRNEKLFF. As DNA, the CDR3 is TGCAGCGTTGAAGACCGGGATAGGAATGAAAAACTGTTTTTT. This chain links TRBV29-1 with TRBJ1-4, with D unclear. Per the germline V gene, CDR1 is SQVTM and CDR2 is ANQGSEA. V lost 0 bases to trimming and J lost 5 bases, with 10 bases between them. CDR3 size: 14 residues.

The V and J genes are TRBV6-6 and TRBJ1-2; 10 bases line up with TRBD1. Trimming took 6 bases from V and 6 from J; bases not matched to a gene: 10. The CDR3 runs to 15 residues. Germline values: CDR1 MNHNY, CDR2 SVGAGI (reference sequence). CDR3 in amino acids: CASSRRDRGQDGYTF. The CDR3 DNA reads TGTGCCAGCAGCCGACGAGACAGGGGGCAGGATGGCTACACCTTC.

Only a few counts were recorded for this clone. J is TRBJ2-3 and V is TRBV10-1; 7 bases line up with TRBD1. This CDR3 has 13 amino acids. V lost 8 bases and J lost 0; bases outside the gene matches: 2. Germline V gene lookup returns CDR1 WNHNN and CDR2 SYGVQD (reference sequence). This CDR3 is CASRGQSTDTQYF. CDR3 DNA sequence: TGCGCCAGCCGGGGACAGAGCACAGATACGCAGTATTTT.

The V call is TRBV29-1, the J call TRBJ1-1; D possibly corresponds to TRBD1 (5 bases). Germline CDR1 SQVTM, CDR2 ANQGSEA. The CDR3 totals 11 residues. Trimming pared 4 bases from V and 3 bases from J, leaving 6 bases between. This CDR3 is CSVGRDTEAFF. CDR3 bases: TGCAGCGTTGGCAGGGACACTGAAGCTTTCTTT.

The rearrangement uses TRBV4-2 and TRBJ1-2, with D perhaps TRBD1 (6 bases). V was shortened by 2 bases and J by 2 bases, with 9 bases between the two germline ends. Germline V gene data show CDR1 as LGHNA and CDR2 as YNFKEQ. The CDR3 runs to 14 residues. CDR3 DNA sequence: TGTGCCAGCAGCCAACATGGACAGAACTATGGCTACACCTTC. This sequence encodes CASSQHGQNYGYTF.

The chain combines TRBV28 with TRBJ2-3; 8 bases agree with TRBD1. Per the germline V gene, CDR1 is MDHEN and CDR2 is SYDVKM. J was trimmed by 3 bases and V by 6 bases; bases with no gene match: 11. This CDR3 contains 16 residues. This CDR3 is CASRDREMFETDTQYF. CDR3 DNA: TGTGCCAGCAGGGACAGGGAGATGTTTGAAACAGATACGCAGTATTTT.

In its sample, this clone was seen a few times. CDR3: CASSLGQSYNEQFF. CDR3 DNA sequence: TGTGCCAGCAGCTTAGGGCAATCCTACAATGAGCAGTTCTTC. The chain is built from TRBV7-9 and TRBJ2-1; no firm D call. CDR1 is SEHNR, CDR2 FQNEAQ, per germline (reference sequence). Trimming shortened V by 1 base and J by 1 base, and 5 bases separated the two germline ends. The CDR3 length is 14 residues.

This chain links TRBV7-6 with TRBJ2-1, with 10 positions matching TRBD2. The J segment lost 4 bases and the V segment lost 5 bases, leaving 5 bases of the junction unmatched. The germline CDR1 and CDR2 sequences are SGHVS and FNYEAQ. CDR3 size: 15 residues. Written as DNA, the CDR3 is TGTGCCAGCAGCGACGCTAGCGGGAGTTACAATGAGCAGTTCTTC. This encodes CASSDASGSYNEQFF.

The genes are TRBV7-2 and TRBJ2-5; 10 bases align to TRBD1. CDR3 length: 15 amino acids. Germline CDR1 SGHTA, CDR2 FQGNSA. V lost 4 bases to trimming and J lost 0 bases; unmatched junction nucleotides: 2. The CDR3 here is CASSWDRGDQETQYF. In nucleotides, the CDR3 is TGTGCCAGCAGCTGGGACAGGGGAGACCAAGAGACCCAGTACTTC.

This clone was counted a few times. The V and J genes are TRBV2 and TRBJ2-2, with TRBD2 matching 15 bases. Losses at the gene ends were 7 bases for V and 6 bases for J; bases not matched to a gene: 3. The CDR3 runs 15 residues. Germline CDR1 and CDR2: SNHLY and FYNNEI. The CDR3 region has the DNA TGTGCCAGCAACGGACTAGCGGGAGGGCCCGGGGAGCTGTTTTTT. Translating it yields CASNGLAGGPGELFF.

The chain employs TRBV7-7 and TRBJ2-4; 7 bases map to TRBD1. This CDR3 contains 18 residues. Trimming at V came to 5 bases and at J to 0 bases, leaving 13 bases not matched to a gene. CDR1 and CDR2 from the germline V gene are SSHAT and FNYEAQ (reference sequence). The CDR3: CASSPRDSRCIAKNIQYF. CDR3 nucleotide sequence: TGTGCCAGCAGCCCCCGGGACAGTCGTTGCATAGCCAAAAACATTCAGTACTTC.

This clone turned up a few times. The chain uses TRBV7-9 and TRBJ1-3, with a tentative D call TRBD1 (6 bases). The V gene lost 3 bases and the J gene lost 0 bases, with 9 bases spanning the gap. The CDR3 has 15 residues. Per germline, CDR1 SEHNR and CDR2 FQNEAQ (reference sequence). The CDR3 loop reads CASSFGQSSGNTIYF. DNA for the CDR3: TGTGCCAGCAGCTTCGGACAGTCCTCTGGAAACACCATATATTTT.

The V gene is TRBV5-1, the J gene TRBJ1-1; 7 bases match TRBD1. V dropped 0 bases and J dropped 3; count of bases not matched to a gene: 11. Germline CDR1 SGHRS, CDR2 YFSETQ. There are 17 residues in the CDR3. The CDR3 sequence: CASSLGGAGRGDTEAFF. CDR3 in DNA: TGCGCCAGCAGCTTGGGGGGTGCCGGCAGGGGGGACACTGAAGCTTTCTTT.

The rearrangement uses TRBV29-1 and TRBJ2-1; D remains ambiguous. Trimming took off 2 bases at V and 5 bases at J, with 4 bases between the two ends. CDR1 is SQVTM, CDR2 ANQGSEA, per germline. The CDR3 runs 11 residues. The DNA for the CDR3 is TGCAGCGTTGAACTAAACAATGAGCAGTTCTTC. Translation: CSVELNNEQFF.

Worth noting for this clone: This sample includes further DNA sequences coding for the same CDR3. This CDR3 reads CASSRQGDTEAFF. The CDR3 coding sequence is TGTGCCAGCAGCCGACAGGGAGACACTGAAGCTTTCTTT. V and J are TRBV7-2 and TRBJ1-1, with 7 bases that match TRBD1. Unmatched junction bases numbered 3, after V lost 5 bases and J lost 3 bases. The CDR3 consists of 13 residues. From germline, CDR1 is SGHTA and CDR2 FQGNSA.

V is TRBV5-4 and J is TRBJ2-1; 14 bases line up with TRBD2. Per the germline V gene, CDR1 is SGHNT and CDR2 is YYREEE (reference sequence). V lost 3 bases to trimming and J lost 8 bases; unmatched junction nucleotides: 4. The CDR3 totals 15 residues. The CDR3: CASSSPGLAGDEQFF. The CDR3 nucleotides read TGTGCCAGCAGCTCGCCGGGACTAGCGGGAGATGAGCAGTTCTTC.

CDR3 bases: TGTGCCAGCAGTTACCAATCGATGGCGGTTGAAGCTTTCTTT. This codes for CASSYQSMAVEAFF. J is TRBJ1-1 and V is TRBV6-5; D is undetermined. This CDR3 region has 14 residues. The germline V gene has CDR1 MNHEY and CDR2 SVGAGI. V lost 2 bases and J 7 bases, leaving 14 bases between the germline ends.

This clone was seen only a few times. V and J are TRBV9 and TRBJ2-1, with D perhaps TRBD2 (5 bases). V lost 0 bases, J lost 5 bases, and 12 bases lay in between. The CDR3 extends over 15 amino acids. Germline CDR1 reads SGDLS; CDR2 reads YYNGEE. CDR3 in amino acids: CASSVDPGIDNEQFF. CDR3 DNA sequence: TGTGCCAGCAGCGTAGATCCGGGAATTGACAATGAGCAGTTCTTC.

The CDR3 protein is CSVQVDRGSTEAFF. As DNA, the CDR3 is TGCAGCGTCCAAGTGGACAGGGGGTCCACTGAAGCTTTCTTT. The chain links TRBV29-1 to TRBJ1-1, with TRBD1 matching 10 bases. The junction had 8 bases not matched to a gene; V was cut back by 6 bases and J by 4 bases. Germline CDR1 reads SQVTM; CDR2 reads ANQGSEA. CDR3 length: 14 residues. The variable domain in full, completed from reference TRBV29-1 and TRBJ1-1, reads SAVISQKPSRDICQRGTSLTIQCQVDSQVTMMFWYRQQPGQSLTLIATANQGSEATYESGFVIDKFPISRPNLTFSTLTVSNMSPEDSSIYLCSVQVDRGSTEAFFGQGTRLTVV.

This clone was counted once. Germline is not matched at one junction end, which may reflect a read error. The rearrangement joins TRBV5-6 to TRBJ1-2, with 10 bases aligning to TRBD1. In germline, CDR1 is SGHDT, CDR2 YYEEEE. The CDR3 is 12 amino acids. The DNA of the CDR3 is TGTGCCAGCAGCTGGGACAGGGGACGGTGGGCCTTC. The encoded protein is CASSWDRGRWAF.

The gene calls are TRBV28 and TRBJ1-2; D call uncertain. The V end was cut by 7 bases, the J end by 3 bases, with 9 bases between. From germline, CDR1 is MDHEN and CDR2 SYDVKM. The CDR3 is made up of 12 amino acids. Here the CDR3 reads CASKLGHYGYTF. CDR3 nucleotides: TGTGCCAGCAAGCTTGGGCACTATGGCTACACCTTC.